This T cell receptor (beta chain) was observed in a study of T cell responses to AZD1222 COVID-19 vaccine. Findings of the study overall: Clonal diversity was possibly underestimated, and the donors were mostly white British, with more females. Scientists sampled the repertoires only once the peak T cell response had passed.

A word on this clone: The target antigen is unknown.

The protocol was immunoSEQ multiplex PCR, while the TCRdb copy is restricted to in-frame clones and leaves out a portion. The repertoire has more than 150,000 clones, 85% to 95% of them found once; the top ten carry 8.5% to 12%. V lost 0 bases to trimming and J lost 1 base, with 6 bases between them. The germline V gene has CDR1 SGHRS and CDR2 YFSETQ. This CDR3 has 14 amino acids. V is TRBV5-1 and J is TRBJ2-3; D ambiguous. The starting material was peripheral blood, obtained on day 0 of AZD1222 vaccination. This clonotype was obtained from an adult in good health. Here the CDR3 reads CASSLGPGTDTQYF. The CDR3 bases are TGCGCCAGCAGCTTGGGACCGGGCACAGATACGCAGTATTTT.